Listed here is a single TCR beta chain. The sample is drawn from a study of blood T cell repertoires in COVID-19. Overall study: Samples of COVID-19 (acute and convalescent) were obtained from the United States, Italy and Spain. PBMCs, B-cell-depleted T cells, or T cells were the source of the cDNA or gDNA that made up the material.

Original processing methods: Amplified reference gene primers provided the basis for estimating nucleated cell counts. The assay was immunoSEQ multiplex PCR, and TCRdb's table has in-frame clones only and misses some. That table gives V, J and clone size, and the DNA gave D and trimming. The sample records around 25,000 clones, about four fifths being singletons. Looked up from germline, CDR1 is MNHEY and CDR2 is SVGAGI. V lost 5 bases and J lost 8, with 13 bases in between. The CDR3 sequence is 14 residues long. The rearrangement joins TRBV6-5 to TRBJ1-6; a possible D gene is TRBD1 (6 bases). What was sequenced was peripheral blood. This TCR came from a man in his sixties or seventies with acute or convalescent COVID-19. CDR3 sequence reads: CASSHWDMDSPLHF. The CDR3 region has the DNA TGTGCCAGCAGTCACTGGGACATGGATTCACCCCTCCACTTT.